These 18 T cell receptor beta chains were all obtained from the same sample, sequenced in a study of breast tumors, draining lymph nodes, adjacent tissues. TCRdb re-called the multiplex PCR reads with MiXCR, one entry per CDR3 protein. The top ten clones hold 4.5% to 7% of a sample with about 110,000 distinct CDR3 sequences, about 31% of them seen once. The lymph nodes were axillary draining lymph nodes from breast cancer patients. Source material: axillary lymph node tissue. The source is a female donor with breast cancer. Some clones in this sample may be carry-over from other donors' samples.

About this clonotype itself: The CDR3 carries no conserved terminal phenylalanine or tryptophan, so it likely arises from a read error. It is unclear where the CDR3 begins or ends on the DNA, so no DNA is shown, and the CDR3 is as TCRdb lists it. V gene TRBV24-1 combines with J gene TRBJ2-1; the table assigns TRBD1, which was not confirmed against the DNA. The CDR3 spans 16 amino acids, including both terminal residues. Germline V gene lookup returns CDR1 KGHDR and CDR2 SFDVKD. CDR3 protein: CATSDSDRGVDNEQLL.

At least ten counts were recorded for this clonotype. The chain uses TRBV12-3 or TRBV12-4 and TRBJ2-4; 9 bases agree with TRBD1. The CDR3 length is 13 residues. The V and J ends lost 10 bases and 2 bases, in that order; junction bases with no gene match: 3. CDR3 DNA sequence: TGTGCCACCGGGACAGGGACCAAAAACATTCAGTACTTC. This encodes CATGTGTKNIQYF.

This clonotype occurred many times. This chain connects TRBV7-6 to TRBJ1-2; D ambiguous. Trimming took off 0 bases at V and 4 bases at J, with 9 bases between the two ends. This CDR3 spans 14 amino acids. Germline loops: CDR1 SGHVS, CDR2 FNYEAQ. For the CDR3, the DNA is TGTGCCAGCAGCTTAGCGCAGATGGGCTATGGCTACACCTTC. Protein product: CASSLAQMGYGYTF.

With regard to this clonotype: This may stem from a read error, because a much larger clone lies one nucleotide away. The chain employs TRBV5-1 and TRBJ1-1; possible D gene TRBD1, 6 bases. Trimming removed 3 bases at V and 11 bases at J, with 17 bases between. Germline lookup yields CDR1 SGHRS and CDR2 YFSETQ. This CDR3 spans 13 amino acids. For the CDR3, the DNA is TGCGCCAGCAGCTCCTCGGTAGGGGGAAACGCTTTCTTT. Its translation is CASSSSVGGNAFF.

This clonotype has ten or more counts. The chain carries TRBV6-4 and TRBJ1-2, with 7 bases fitting TRBD1. Germline CDR1 reads MRHNA; CDR2 reads SNTAGT. The CDR3 sequence is 12 residues long. V lost 9 bases, J lost 2 bases, and 3 bases stayed unmatched. DNA of the CDR3: TGTGCCAGATGGACAGGCAACTATGGCTACACCTTC. It translates to CARWTGNYGYTF.

As to this clonotype: The conserved closing phenylalanine or tryptophan is absent in this CDR3, likely reflecting a read error. The V and J genes are TRBV5-1 and TRBJ1-5; D not resolved. Germline V CDR1 and CDR2: SGHRS, YFSETQ. The CDR3 runs to 16 residues. V dropped 0 bases and J dropped 1 base, with 11 bases sitting between them. CDR3 protein: CASSLGGDGSNQPQHL. The CDR3 nucleotides are TGCGCCAGCAGCTTGGGTGGGGATGGCAGCAATCAGCCCCAGCATCTT.

On this clonotype itself: The DNA is omitted, as the CDR3 cannot be located on it reliably, and the CDR3 follows TCRdb's listing. The chain couples TRBV7-2 to TRBJ2-7; TRBD2 is the table's D call, not checked against the DNA. The length of the CDR3 is 19 amino acids, counting both ends. Looked up from germline, CDR1 is SGHTA and CDR2 is FQGNSA. This CDR3 reads CDSSIYLCSVEDEAYEQYF.

The sample holds many counts of this clonotype. The genes are TRBV7-9 and TRBJ2-3; maybe TRBD2 (5 bases). The CDR3 loop spans 16 amino acids. The V end lost 1 base, the J end lost 8 bases, and 19 bases lay between the germline ends. Looked up from germline, CDR1 is SEHNR and CDR2 is FQNEAQ (reference sequence). The CDR3 sequence is CASSLGEIRAGVTQYF. The CDR3 nucleotides are TGTGCCAGCAGCTTAGGGGAGATTCGAGCCGGGGTTACGCAGTATTTT. Using reference TRBV7-9 and TRBJ2-3 for the parts outside the CDR3, the full variable domain is DTGVSQNPRHKITKRGQNVTFRCDPISEHNRLYWYRQTLGQGPEFLTYFQNEAQLEKSRLLSDRFSAERPKGSFSTLEIQRTEQGDSAMYLCASSLGEIRAGVTQYFGPGTRLTVL.

This clonotype appeared a few times. A clone one base away is much larger, so this may be a read error. This rearrangement joins TRBV5-8 to TRBJ2-3, with unresolved D. This CDR3 has 16 residues. The ends were cut back, 2 bases at V and 0 bases at J, with 13 bases in the middle. The germline V gene has CDR1 SGHTS and CDR2 YDEGEE. The CDR3 reads CASSFTPPRSTDTQYF. In nucleotides, the CDR3 is TGTGCCAGCAGCTTCACCCCTCCGCGCAGCACAGATACGCAGTATTTT.

This clonotype came up a few times. The chain carries TRBV18 and TRBJ2-3, with 13 bases that match TRBD2. Germline-derived CDR1 and CDR2 are KGHSH and LQKENI. V lost 6 bases, J lost 1 base, and 4 bases stayed unmatched. This CDR3 contains 16 residues. CDR3 protein: CASSRGLAGGTDTQYF. Here the CDR3 DNA reads TGTGCCAGCTCCCGAGGACTAGCGGGGGGCACAGATACGCAGTATTTT.

As for this clonotype: An end of the junction does not agree with germline; a read error may underlie this. The gene calls are TRBV7-9 and TRBJ1-1; D unclear. CDR3 length: 14 residues. From germline, CDR1 is SEHNR and CDR2 FQNEAQ (reference sequence). The CDR3 nucleotides are TGTGCCAGCAGTCTTGGGTCCGGGCGGACTGAAGCTTCCTTT. As protein: CASSLGSGRTEASF.

This clonotype was seen ten or more times. The chain is built from TRBV7-9 and TRBJ1-6; D gene ambiguous. The CDR3 has 15 residues. CDR1 and CDR2 (germline): SEHNR, FQNEAQ (reference sequence). Trimming took 5 bases from V and 7 from J, leaving 15 bases between them. CDR3 bases: TGTGCCAGCAGCCAGGTCGCGACGGCCAATTCACCCCTCCACTTT. Its translation is CASSQVATANSPLHF.

This sequence joins TRBV7-9 and TRBJ2-1; 8 positions match TRBD2. This CDR3 contains 16 residues. Germline-derived CDR1 and CDR2 are SEHNR and FQNEAQ (reference sequence). With V trimmed by 2 bases and J by 7 bases, 10 bases remained unmatched. CDR3 coding DNA: TGTGCCAGCAGCTTACTACGGGATAGCGGGACGAATGAGCAGTTCTTC. Its translation is CASSLLRDSGTNEQFF.

In its sample, this clonotype was seen many times. V is TRBV7-8 and J is TRBJ2-1; TRBD2 agrees at 10 bases. Germline trimming cut 3 bases from V and 7 bases from J; bases unmatched to any gene: 3. CDR1 SGHVS and CDR2 FQNEAQ come from the germline V gene. This CDR3 spans 14 amino acids. The CDR3: CASSFGLAANEQFF. CDR3 DNA sequence: TGTGCCAGCAGCTTTGGACTAGCGGCAAATGAGCAGTTCTTC.

This clonotype came up many times. V usage is TRBV5-1 and J usage is TRBJ2-7; D unresolved. Trimming took 0 bases from V and 2 from J, leaving 6 bases between them. The CDR3 length is 13 residues. Per the germline V gene, CDR1 is SGHRS and CDR2 is YFSETQ. The CDR3 bases are TGCGCCAGCAGCTTGGATCTCACCTACGAGCAGTACTTC. This codes for CASSLDLTYEQYF. Using reference TRBV5-1 and TRBJ2-7 for the parts outside the CDR3, the full variable domain is KAGVTQTPRYLIKTRGQQVTLSCSPISGHRSVSWYQQTPGQGLQFLFEYFSETQRNKGNFPGRFSGRQFSNSRSEMNVSTLELGDSALYLCASSLDLTYEQYFGPGTRLTVT.

This clonotype was counted at least ten times. The J gene is TRBJ2-4, the V gene TRBV6-1; no clear D. The CDR3 is made up of 11 amino acids. The V end lost 6 bases, the J end lost 8 bases, and 8 bases lay between the germline ends. CDR1 is MNHNS and CDR2 is SASEGT in the germline V gene. CDR3 DNA: TGTGCCAGCAGCCCAAGGGACATTCAGTACTTC. It translates to CASSPRDIQYF.

This clonotype was picked up many times. J is TRBJ1-2 and V is TRBV12-3 or TRBV12-4; TRBD1 agrees at 7 bases. The length of the CDR3 is 14 residues. The V gene end was trimmed by 8 bases and the J gene end by 1 base; junction bases not matched to a gene: 7. Here the CDR3 reads CASSGQVLNYGYTF. The CDR3 DNA reads as TGTGCCAGCTCCGGACAGGTCCTTAACTATGGCTACACCTTC.

Regarding this clonotype: This clone may be a read error of a much larger clone one base away. This sequence joins TRBV6-2 or TRBV6-3 and TRBJ2-3; D is ambiguous. Germline CDR1 MNHEY, CDR2 SVGEGT. This CDR3 comprises 11 residues. V dropped 5 bases and J dropped 6 bases, with 6 bases sitting between them. In DNA form, the CDR3 reads TGTGCCAGCAGTCACTATGATACGCAGTATTTT. It specifies CASSHYDTQYF.